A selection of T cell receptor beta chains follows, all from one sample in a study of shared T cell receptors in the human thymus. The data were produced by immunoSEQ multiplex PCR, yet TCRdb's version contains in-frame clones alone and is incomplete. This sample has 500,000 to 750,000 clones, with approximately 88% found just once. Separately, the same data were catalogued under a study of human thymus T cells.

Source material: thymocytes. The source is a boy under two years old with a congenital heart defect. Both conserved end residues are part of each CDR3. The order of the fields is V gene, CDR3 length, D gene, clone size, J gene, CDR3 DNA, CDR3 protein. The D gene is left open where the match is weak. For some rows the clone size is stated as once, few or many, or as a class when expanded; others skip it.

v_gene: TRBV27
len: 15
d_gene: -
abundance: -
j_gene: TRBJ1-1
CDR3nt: TGTGCCAGCAGTGGGAATCAAGGGGTTAGGACTGAAGCTTTCTTT
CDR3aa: CASSGNQGVRTEAFF

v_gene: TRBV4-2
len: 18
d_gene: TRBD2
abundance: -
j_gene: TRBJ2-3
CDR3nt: TGTGCCAGCAGCCAAACGGTACGGACTAGCGGGCTACCAGATACGCAGTATTTT
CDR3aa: CASSQTVRTSGLPDTQYF

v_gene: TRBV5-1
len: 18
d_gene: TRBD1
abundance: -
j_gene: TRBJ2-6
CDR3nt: TGCGCCAGCAGCCTACGGACAGGGCTTGACTCTGGGGCCAACGTCCTGACTTTC
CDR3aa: CASSLRTGLDSGANVLTF

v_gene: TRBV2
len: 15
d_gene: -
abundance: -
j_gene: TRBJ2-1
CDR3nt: TGTGCCAGCAGTGAACCGGAGTTGAAAGACAATGAGCAGTTCTTC
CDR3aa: CASSEPELKDNEQFF

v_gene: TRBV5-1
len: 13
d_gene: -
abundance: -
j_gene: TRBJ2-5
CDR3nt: TGCGCCAGCAGCTTGGACTCCAAAGAGACCCAGTACTTC
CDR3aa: CASSLDSKETQYF

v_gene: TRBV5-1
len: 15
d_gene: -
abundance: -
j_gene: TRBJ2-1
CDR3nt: TGCGCCAGCAACCGACGTGGGGCCCTTATCGATGAGCAGTTCTTC
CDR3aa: CASNRRGALIDEQFF

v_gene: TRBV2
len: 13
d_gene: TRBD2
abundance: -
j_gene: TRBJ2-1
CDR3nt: TGTGCCAGCAGTCCCCGTCTAGCGGGGGTCGTTTTCTTC
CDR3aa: CASSPRLAGVVFF

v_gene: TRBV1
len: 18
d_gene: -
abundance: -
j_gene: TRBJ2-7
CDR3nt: TGCACCAGGGGGAGGACTAGCGGGAGGGCCTTAACGTACTACGAGCAGTACTTC
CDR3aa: CTRGRTSGRALTYYEQYF

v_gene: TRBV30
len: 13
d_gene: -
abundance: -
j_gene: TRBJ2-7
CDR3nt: TGTGCCTGGAGTGTAGGGGGTAGAGACCAGCAGTACTTC
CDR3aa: CAWSVGGRDQQYF

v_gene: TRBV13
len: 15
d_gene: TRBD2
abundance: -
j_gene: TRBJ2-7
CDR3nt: TGTGCCAGCAGCTTAGGGCTAGCGGGAGCGAACGAGCAGTACTTC
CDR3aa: CASSLGLAGANEQYF

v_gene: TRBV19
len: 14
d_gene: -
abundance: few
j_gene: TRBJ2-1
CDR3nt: TGTGCCAGTAGTATGGGAGGCCGCTACAATGAGCAGTTCTTC
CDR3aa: CASSMGGRYNEQFF

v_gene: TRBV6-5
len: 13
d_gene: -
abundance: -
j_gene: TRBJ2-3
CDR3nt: TGTGCCAGCAGTTCCGGGTCGCCAGATACGCAGTATTTT
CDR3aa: CASSSGSPDTQYF

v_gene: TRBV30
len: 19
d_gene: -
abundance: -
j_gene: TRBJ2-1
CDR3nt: TGTGCCTGGAGTGCCACCGACGGTGGGACATACTCCCGGTCCAATGAGCAGTTCTTC
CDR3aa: CAWSATDGGTYSRSNEQFF

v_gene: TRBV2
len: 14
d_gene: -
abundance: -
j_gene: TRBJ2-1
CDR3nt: TGTGCCAGCAGTTCCGTACTAGGTCCCAATGAGCAGTTCTTC
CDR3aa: CASSSVLGPNEQFF